The clone carrying this T cell receptor (beta chain) was observed a handful of times. Germline V gene data show CDR1 as PRHDT and CDR2 as FYEKMQ (reference sequence). Trimming took 4 bases from V and 3 from J; bases not matched to a gene: 6. The CDR3 runs 17 residues. Adults between about 18 and 95 years of age took part from 24 US areas. This sample stems from a study of blood T cell repertoires in COVID-19. The protocol was immunoSEQ multiplex PCR, while the TCRdb copy is restricted to in-frame clones and leaves out a portion. Of about 310,000 clones listed, about nine tenths were seen once; the top ten hold 9.5%.

Sequenced sample: PBMCs or T cells enriched from blood (not recorded which). This sequence originates from a woman in her thirties or forties who had recovered from COVID-19. This sequence joins TRBV13 and TRBJ2-3; the match to TRBD2 covers 14 bases. Written as DNA, the CDR3 is TGTGCCAGCAGCTATCCGGGACTAGCGGGAGTAACAGATACGCAGTATTTT. Its protein is CASSYPGLAGVTDTQYF.